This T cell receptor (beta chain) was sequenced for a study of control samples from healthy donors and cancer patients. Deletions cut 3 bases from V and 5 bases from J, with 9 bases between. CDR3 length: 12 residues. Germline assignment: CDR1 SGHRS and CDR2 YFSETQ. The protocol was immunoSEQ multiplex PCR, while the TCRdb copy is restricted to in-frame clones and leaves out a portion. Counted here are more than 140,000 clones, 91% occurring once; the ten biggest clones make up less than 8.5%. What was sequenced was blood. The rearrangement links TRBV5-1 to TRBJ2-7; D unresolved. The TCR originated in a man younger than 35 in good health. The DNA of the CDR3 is TGCGCCAGCAGCTGGAACCTGGACGAGCAGTACTTC. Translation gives CASSWNLDEQYF.